This TCR beta chain was captured by sequencing in a study of CXCR3-negative and CXCR3-positive naive CD8 T cells. This CDR3 is 15 amino acids long. The germline gives CDR1 SQVTM, CDR2 ANQGSEA. The study, taken as a whole, reports: Memory CD8+ T cell repertoires were far less diverse than both naive subsets. Naive subsets did not differ in surface CD5, and TRB CDR3 properties served to infer TCR strength. Against CXCR3-negative naive cells, CXCR3-positive naive cells showed more hydrophobic TRB CDR3s.

UMI labels and 5' RACE were used to prepare the TRB cDNA libraries. TCRdb reworked the 5' RACE reads into one entry per CDR3 protein, no DNA. The record lists about 90,000 distinct CDR3 sequences, of which the ten most abundant hold around 0.82%. Regarding this clonotype: What it recognizes is unknown.

V usage is TRBV29-1 and J usage is TRBJ2-1; the TCRdb D gene call, TRBD1, has no DNA to confirm it. This sequence originates from a human donor in good health. Some clones in this sample may be carry-over from other donors' samples. The material sequenced was naive CXCR3+ CD8+ T cells from blood. The subset here: CD45RO-CCR7+CD27+CD95- naive CD8+ T cells expressing CXCR3 (TNR3+). CDR3 loop: CSVWMGDRGDNEQFF.